This T cell receptor beta chain was sequenced during a study of breast tumors, draining lymph nodes, adjacent tissues. Study-wide points: Tumors had less TCR diversity than lymph nodes, more than nontumor tissue.

Breast cancer patients provided tissue from their axillary draining lymph nodes. Germline V lookup: CDR1 KGHSH, CDR2 LQKENI. CDR3 length equals 12 residues. MiXCR, run by TCRdb on the multiplex PCR reads, gives a single entry per CDR3 protein. The table lists approximately 210,000 distinct CDR3 sequences, about 30% of them singletons. Of note for this clonotype: What it binds is unknown. A single base separates this from a much larger clone, so it may be a read error.

J is TRBJ2-5 and V is TRBV18; perhaps TRBD2 as D (6 bases). The specimen was axillary lymph node tissue. This receptor was obtained from a female donor with breast cancer. Some clones in this sample may be carry-over from other donors' samples. CDR3 in amino acids: CASSSGAEAQYF. The CDR3 coding sequence is TGTGCCAGCTCATCGGGAGCAGAGGCCCAGTACTTC.